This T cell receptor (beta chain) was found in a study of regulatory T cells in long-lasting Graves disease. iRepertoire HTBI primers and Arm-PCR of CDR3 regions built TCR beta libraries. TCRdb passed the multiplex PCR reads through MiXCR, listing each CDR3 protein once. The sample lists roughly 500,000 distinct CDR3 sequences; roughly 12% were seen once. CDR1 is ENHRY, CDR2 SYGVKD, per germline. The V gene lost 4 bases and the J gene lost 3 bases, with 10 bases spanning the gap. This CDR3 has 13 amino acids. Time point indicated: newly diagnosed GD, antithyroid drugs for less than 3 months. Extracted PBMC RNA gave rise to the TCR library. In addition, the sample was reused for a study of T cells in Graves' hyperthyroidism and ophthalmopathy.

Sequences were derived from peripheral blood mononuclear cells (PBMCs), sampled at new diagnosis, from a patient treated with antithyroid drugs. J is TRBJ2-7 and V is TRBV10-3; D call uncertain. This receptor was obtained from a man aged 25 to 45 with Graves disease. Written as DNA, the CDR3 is TGTGCCATCAGTGTTAACGGAAACTACGAGCAGTACTTC. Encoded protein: CAISVNGNYEQYF.